What follows are 24 T cell receptor beta chains derived from one specimen sequenced in a study of T-cell memory formation after mild COVID-19. TCRdb redid the calling of the 5' RACE reads with MiXCR, one entry per CDR3 protein. The table records more than 120,000 distinct CDR3 sequences, roughly 6.2% of them present only once. The source material was PBMCs or a T cell subset sorted from them (not recorded which). The receptor source for this set is an adult woman who had mild COVID-19 (a few samples of this study predate the infection). Cell type and time point are not known.

This clonotype was observed a handful of times. CDR3 in DNA: TGTGCCAGCAGCTTAGGTACGGTTTCTGGCTACACCTTC. Encoded protein: CASSLGTVSGYTF. The V call is TRBV7-2, the J call TRBJ1-2; D call uncertain. Deletions cut 1 base from V and 7 bases from J, with 10 bases between. Germline CDR1 reads SGHTA; CDR2 reads FQGNSA. CDR3 length equals 13 residues.

A few counts support this clonotype. This rearrangement joins TRBV7-9 to TRBJ2-7, with D perhaps TRBD2 (5 bases). The CDR3 is made up of 12 amino acids. V gave up 6 bases and J gave up 3 bases, with 9 bases separating them. CDR1 SEHNR and CDR2 FQNEAQ come from the germline V gene (reference sequence). CDR3 sequence: CASRAGLYEQYF. For the CDR3, the DNA is TGTGCCAGCAGGGCGGGTCTCTACGAGCAGTACTTC. Filled out from reference TRBV7-9 and TRBJ2-7, the complete variable domain reads DTGVSQNPRHKITKRGQNVTFRCDPISEHNRLYWYRQTLGQGPEFLTYFQNEAQLEKSRLLSDRFSAERPKGSFSTLEIQRTEQGDSAMYLCASRAGLYEQYFGPGTRLTVT.

This clonotype has ten or more counts. One end of the junction varies from germline; a read error may be responsible. The rearrangement links TRBV11-2 to TRBJ2-1; 13 bases align to TRBD2. This CDR3 spans 18 amino acids. Per germline, CDR1 SGHAT and CDR2 FQNNGV. Here the CDR3 reads CASNLLAGGARSFNEQFF. The CDR3 DNA reads as TGTGCCAGCAACCTACTAGCGGGAGGGGCCCGCTCCTTCAATGAGCAGTTCTTC.

This clonotype was found many times. V gene TRBV12-3 or TRBV12-4 combines with J gene TRBJ2-1, with TRBD2 identical over 8 bases. The CDR3 length is 14 residues. The ends lost 6 bases at V and 9 bases at J; junction bases unmatched: 10. The CDR3 coding sequence is TGTGCCAGCAGCCCGGGGGGGAATTTGGGTGAGCAGTTCTTC. It is translated as CASSPGGNLGEQFF.

This rearrangement joins TRBV5-1 to TRBJ2-1; 15 bases match TRBD2. The V and J ends lost 3 bases and 5 bases, in that order; junction bases with no gene match: 6. The CDR3 loop spans 17 amino acids. Germline V lookup: CDR1 SGHRS, CDR2 YFSETQ. The CDR3 here is CASSSSGTSGRNNEQFF. CDR3 coding DNA: TGCGCCAGCAGCTCCTCTGGGACTAGCGGGAGGAACAATGAGCAGTTCTTC.

There are many counts of this clonotype. The V and J genes are TRBV7-2 and TRBJ1-1; D is ambiguous. This CDR3 spans 14 amino acids. CDR1 and CDR2 from the germline V gene are SGHTA and FQGNSA. Trimming pared 0 bases from V and 4 bases from J, leaving 9 bases between. The CDR3 reads CASSLAEARTEAFF. CDR3 DNA: TGTGCCAGCAGCTTAGCTGAGGCACGCACTGAAGCTTTCTTT.

This clonotype has a count of ten or more. The V call is TRBV5-1, the J call TRBJ2-1; TRBD2 agrees at 13 bases. Trimming cost V 0 bases and J 6 bases; bases outside gene matches: 3. The CDR3 extends over 16 amino acids. CDR1 and CDR2 from the germline V gene are SGHRS and YFSETQ. CDR3 region: CASSLGRTSGSNEQFF. DNA for the CDR3: TGCGCCAGCAGCTTGGGGAGGACTAGCGGGAGCAATGAGCAGTTCTTC.

This clonotype was found many times. CDR3 amino acids: CAIKPDRGTDTQYF. The CDR3 DNA reads TGTGCCATCAAACCGGACAGGGGCACAGATACGCAGTATTTT. This rearrangement joins TRBV10-3 to TRBJ2-3, with TRBD1 identical over 8 bases. The CDR3 sequence is 14 residues long. CDR1 ENHRY and CDR2 SYGVKD come from the germline V gene. The trim removed 7 bases at V and 1 base at J, leaving 4 bases unmatched.

This clonotype showed up just a few times. The chain carries TRBV7-2 and TRBJ1-3, with D tentatively TRBD1 (5 bases). Germline V gene lookup returns CDR1 SGHTA and CDR2 FQGNSA. Trimming left V 0 bases short and J 0 bases short, with 12 bases between. The CDR3 consists of 17 residues. The CDR3 sequence: CASSLAFGHLSGNTIYF. DNA of the CDR3: TGTGCCAGCAGCTTAGCGTTCGGACACCTCTCTGGAAACACCATATATTTT.

In its sample, this clonotype was seen many times. In DNA, the CDR3 is TGTGCCAGCAGTGAATATGTGGGGAATACGCAGTATTTT. Protein sequence: CASSEYVGNTQYF. The chain joins TRBV25-1 to TRBJ2-3; D not resolved. Germline CDR1 is MGHDK and CDR2 is SYGVNS. Trimming cost V 0 bases and J 7 bases, with 8 bases left between them. The CDR3 sequence is 13 residues long. Drawing the rest from reference TRBV25-1 and TRBJ2-3, the complete variable domain is EADIYQTPRYLVIGTGKKITLECSQTMGHDKMYWYQQDPGMELHLIHYSYGVNSTEKGDLSSESTVSRIRTEHFPLTLESARPSHTSQYLCASSEYVGNTQYFGPGTRLTVL.

The chain has TRBV27 and TRBJ1-5; maybe TRBD1 (5 bases). Per germline, CDR1 MNHEY and CDR2 SMNVEV (reference sequence). The ends were cut back, 3 bases at V and 3 bases at J, with 9 bases in the middle. The CDR3 extends over 14 amino acids. CDR3 DNA: TGTGCCAGCAGTTTGCGGGGGGTCAATCAGCCCCAGCATTTT. It yields the protein CASSLRGVNQPQHF.

This clonotype was detected many times. The rearrangement uses TRBV12-3 or TRBV12-4 and TRBJ2-7, with 8 bases identical to TRBD1. CDR3 size: 15 residues. The V segment lost 2 bases and the J segment 3 bases; nucleotides outside the gene matches: 6. The CDR3 DNA follows: TGTGCCAGCAGTTTAACCGGGACAGGCCACTACGAGCAGTACTTC. It yields the protein CASSLTGTGHYEQYF.

This clonotype appeared many times. The chain has TRBV5-1 and TRBJ2-3, with D perhaps matching TRBD2 (5 bases). With 3 bases removed from V and 2 bases from J, the gap between germline ends came to 13 bases. There are 15 residues in the CDR3. The V gene's germline CDR1 is SGHRS and CDR2 YFSETQ. This CDR3 reads CASSSDFHITDTQYF. In DNA form, the CDR3 reads TGCGCCAGCAGCTCGGACTTTCATATCACAGATACGCAGTATTTT.

The rearrangement links TRBV27 to TRBJ1-2, with D maybe TRBD1 (5 bases). With 5 bases removed from V and 4 bases from J, the gap between germline ends came to 14 bases. The germline V gene has CDR1 MNHEY and CDR2 SMNVEV (reference sequence). The CDR3 spans 14 residues. CDR3 protein: CASSPKGTVYGYTF. CDR3 coding DNA: TGTGCCAGCAGTCCGAAGGGGACCGTCTATGGCTACACCTTC.

The J gene is TRBJ2-5, the V gene TRBV4-3; D gene uncertain. Trimming took 1 base from V and 4 from J, leaving 7 bases between them. The CDR3 is made up of 13 amino acids. In germline, CDR1 is LGHNA, CDR2 YSLEER. CDR3 sequence reads: CASSQGFGETQYF. The CDR3 DNA follows: TGCGCCAGCAGCCAAGGATTCGGAGAGACCCAGTACTTC.

This clonotype was seen a few times. The V and J genes are TRBV12-3 or TRBV12-4 and TRBJ2-7; 11 bases map to TRBD1. The CDR3 runs to 12 residues. The V segment lost 8 bases and the J segment 5 bases; nucleotides outside the gene matches: 2. The CDR3 coding sequence is TGTGCCAGCGGGACAGGGGGGAACGAGCAGTACTTC. Translated, it gives CASGTGGNEQYF.

This chain joins TRBV6-1 and TRBJ2-1; D perhaps matches TRBD1 (5 bases). Germline loops: CDR1 MNHNS, CDR2 SASEGT. The CDR3 runs 12 residues. V lost 10 bases to trimming and J lost 4 bases, with 11 bases between them. Here the CDR3 DNA reads TGTGCCACAGGGATACCGTACAATGAGCAGTTCTTC. Protein: CATGIPYNEQFF.

This clonotype appeared a few times. The rearrangement uses TRBV6-2 or TRBV6-3 and TRBJ2-7; 9 bases are a match to TRBD2. The germline gives CDR1 MNHEY, CDR2 SVGEGT. The CDR3 runs to 14 residues. The V segment lost 4 bases and the J segment 4 bases; nucleotides outside the gene matches: 5. CDR3 in DNA: TGTGCCAGCAGTTCCTTAGCGGGGGTATACGAGCAGTACTTC. Amino acids: CASSSLAGVYEQYF.

This clonotype was seen repeatedly, ten times or more. The chain combines TRBV7-2 with TRBJ2-1, with TRBD2 matching 8 bases. From germline, CDR1 is SGHTA and CDR2 FQGNSA. Unmatched junction bases numbered 20, after V lost 5 bases and J lost 8 bases. The length of the CDR3 is 18 residues. The CDR3 DNA follows: TGTGCCAGCAGCCTGGCGGGTAGGTGGCTAGCGGGTGAGGATGAGCAGTTCTTC. This sequence encodes CASSLAGRWLAGEDEQFF. Drawing the rest from reference TRBV7-2 and TRBJ2-1, the complete variable domain is GAGVSQSPSNKVTEKGKDVELRCDPISGHTALYWYRQSLGQGLEFLIYFQGNSAPDKSGLPSDRFSAERTGGSVSTLTIQRTQQEDSAVYLCASSLAGRWLAGEDEQFFGPGTRLTVL.

There are many counts of this clonotype. The rearrangement links TRBV3-1 to TRBJ2-7, with 7 positions matching TRBD2. The germline V gene has CDR1 LGHDT and CDR2 YNNKEL (reference sequence). With V trimmed by 1 base and J by 0 bases, 6 bases remained unmatched. The CDR3 is 16 amino acids. The CDR3 loop reads CASSQGGGSLSYEQYF. The CDR3, as DNA: TGTGCCAGCAGCCAAGGGGGGGGAAGCCTCTCCTACGAGCAGTACTTC.

The sample holds a few counts of this clonotype. J is TRBJ1-6 and V is TRBV9; no firm D call. This CDR3 comprises 15 residues. Germline assignment: CDR1 SGDLS and CDR2 YYNGEE. Trimming shortened V by 4 bases and J by 6 bases, and 14 bases separated the two germline ends. The CDR3 reads CASSPLETLNSPLHF. The CDR3 DNA is TGTGCCAGCAGCCCACTGGAGACACTTAATTCACCCCTCCACTTT.

This clonotype was observed a few times. This chain links TRBV27 with TRBJ2-1, with a weak D call TRBD2 (5 bases). This CDR3 spans 13 amino acids. CDR1 and CDR2 from the germline V gene are MNHEY and SMNVEV (reference sequence). Trimming shortened V by 8 bases and J by 10 bases, and 18 bases separated the two germline ends. The CDR3 DNA reads TGTGCCAGCGCTTCTGACGGACGGAGGGAGCAGTTCTTC. Translated, it gives CASASDGRREQFF.

The CDR3 reads CASSPSGVGTDTQYF. CDR3 sequence (DNA): TGTGCCAGCAGCCCTTCCGGAGTTGGCACAGATACGCAGTATTTT. V usage is TRBV3-1 and J usage is TRBJ2-3; no clear D gene. Germline V gene sequence: CDR1 LGHDT, CDR2 YNNKEL (reference sequence). The CDR3 is 15 amino acids. Trimming left V 4 bases short and J 1 base short, with 12 bases between.

This clonotype was recorded many times. This rearrangement joins TRBV11-2 to TRBJ2-2; D not certain. The germline CDR1 and CDR2 sequences are SGHAT and FQNNGV. V was cut by 6 bases and J by 0 bases, with 5 bases left in between. The CDR3 runs to 13 residues. CDR3 in DNA: TGTGCCAGCAGTTACTCGAACACCGGGGAGCTGTTTTTT. Translating it yields CASSYSNTGELFF.